This T cell receptor beta chain is drawn from a study of T cells in Graves' hyperthyroidism and ophthalmopathy. Study information: Upon initial diagnosis and before any treatment, peripheral blood was collected.

Study conclusions and caveats: Ophthalmopathy was separated from stable hyperthyroidism by a 13 V-J model.

The study left out patients who had uncontrolled infection, other autoimmune disease, pregnancy or lactation. This clonotype was seen repeatedly, ten times or more. Its antigen remains unknown. The investigators amplified TCR beta CDR3 regions from RNA transcripts. Researchers ran a first-round RT-PCR on the TCR CDR3 using the HTBI primer set. TCRdb used MiXCR to reprocess the multiplex PCR reads, holding one entry per CDR3 protein. The sample consists of some 300,000 distinct CDR3 sequences, around a fifth of them appearing once. Sequencing was carried out using blood. The sequence came from a middle-aged man with Graves' ophthalmopathy.

The CDR3 coding sequence is TGTGCCAGCTCACCATCAGGTACTAACACTGAAGCTTTCTTT. Its protein product is CASSPSGTNTEAFF. The rearrangement links TRBV18 to TRBJ1-1; D gene uncertain. The CDR3 runs to 14 residues. Germline CDR1 KGHSH, CDR2 LQKENI. Trimming removed 2 bases from V and 2 bases from J, with 9 bases in between.